The source of this T cell receptor beta chain is a study of blood T cells in healthy people across ages. General observations from the study: Nothing was known about donor CMV status, and this possibly confounded expanded clonotype changes. The recorded TCR beta diversity per million T cells decreased in a roughly linear manner with age.

With 3 bases removed from V and 6 bases from J, the gap between germline ends came to 11 bases. Germline V lookup: CDR1 DFQATT, CDR2 SNEGSKA (reference sequence). The CDR3 covers 13 residues. On this clonotype itself: Its antigen remains unidentified.

The authors ran a second PCR of about 7 to 11 cycles using a sample-barcoded 5' primer and a J-beta primer mix. TCRdb re-called the 5' RACE reads with MiXCR, one entry per CDR3 protein. Altogether hundreds of thousands of distinct CDR3 sequences are present, 58% being singletons, with the ten largest covering roughly 22%. The study recruited healthy Caucasian donors from Russia who were aged about 6 to 95. J is TRBJ1-4 and V is TRBV20-1; weak D call: TRBD1 (6 bases). This clonotype originated in a man aged 25-40 years in good health. The sample comprised blood. The CDR3 coding sequence is TGCAGTGCTAGTGCGGGGGGCGATGAAAAACTGTTTTTT. This sequence encodes CSASAGGDEKLFF.